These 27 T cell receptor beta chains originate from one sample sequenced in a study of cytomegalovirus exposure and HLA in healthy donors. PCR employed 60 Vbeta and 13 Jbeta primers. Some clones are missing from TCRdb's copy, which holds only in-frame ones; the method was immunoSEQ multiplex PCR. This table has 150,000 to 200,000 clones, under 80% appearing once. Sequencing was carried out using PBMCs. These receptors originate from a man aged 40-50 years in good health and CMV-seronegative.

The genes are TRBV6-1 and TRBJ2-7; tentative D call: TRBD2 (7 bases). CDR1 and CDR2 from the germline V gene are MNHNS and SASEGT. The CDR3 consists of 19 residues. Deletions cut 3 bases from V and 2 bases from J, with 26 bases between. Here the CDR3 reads CASSEGRGGGPRLTYEQYF. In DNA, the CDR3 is TGTGCCAGCAGTGAGGGCAGAGGGGGGGGACCGCGCCTAACCTACGAGCAGTACTTC.

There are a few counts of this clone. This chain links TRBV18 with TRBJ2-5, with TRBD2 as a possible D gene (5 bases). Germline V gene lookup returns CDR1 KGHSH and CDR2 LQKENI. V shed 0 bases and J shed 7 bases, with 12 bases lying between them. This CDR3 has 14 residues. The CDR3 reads CASSPPEGWGTQYF. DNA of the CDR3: TGTGCCAGCTCACCACCAGAGGGTTGGGGGACCCAGTACTTC.

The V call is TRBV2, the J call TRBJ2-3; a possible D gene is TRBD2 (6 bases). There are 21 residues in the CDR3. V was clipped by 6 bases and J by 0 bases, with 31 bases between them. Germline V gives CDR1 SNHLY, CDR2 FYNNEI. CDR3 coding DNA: TGTGCCAGCAGGGAGGGTTGGGGAGCCACTTTCATGATACCTAGCACAGATACGCAGTATTTT. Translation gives CASREGWGATFMIPSTDTQYF.

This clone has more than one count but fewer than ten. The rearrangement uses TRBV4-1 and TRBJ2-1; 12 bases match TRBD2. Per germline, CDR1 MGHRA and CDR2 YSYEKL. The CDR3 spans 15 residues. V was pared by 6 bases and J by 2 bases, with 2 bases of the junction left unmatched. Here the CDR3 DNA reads TGCGCCAGCAGAGGACTAGCGGGAACCTACAATGAGCAGTTCTTC. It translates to CASRGLAGTYNEQFF.

CDR3 sequence: CASSVRTSGFTDTQYF. CDR3 sequence (DNA): TGTGCCAGCAGCGTCCGGACTAGCGGATTCACAGATACGCAGTATTTT. J is TRBJ2-3 and V is TRBV5-4, with TRBD2 identical over 10 bases. Trimming cost V 4 bases and J 2 bases; bases outside gene matches: 7. Germline V lookup: CDR1 SGHNT, CDR2 YYREEE (reference sequence). The CDR3 is 16 amino acids. The variable domain in full, with the rest retrieved from reference TRBV5-4 and TRBJ2-3, is ETGVTQSPTHLIKTRGQQVTLRCSSQSGHNTVSWYQQALGQGPQFIFQYYREEENGRGNFPPRFSGLQFPNYSSELNVNALELDDSALYLCASSVRTSGFTDTQYFGPGTRLTVL.

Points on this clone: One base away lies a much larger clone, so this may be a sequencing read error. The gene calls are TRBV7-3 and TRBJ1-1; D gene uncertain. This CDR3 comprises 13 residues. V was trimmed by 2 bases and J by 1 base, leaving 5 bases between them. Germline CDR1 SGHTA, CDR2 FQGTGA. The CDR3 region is CASSLSENTEAFF. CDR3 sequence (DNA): TGTGCCAGCAGCTTATCAGAGAACACTGAAGCTTTCTTT.

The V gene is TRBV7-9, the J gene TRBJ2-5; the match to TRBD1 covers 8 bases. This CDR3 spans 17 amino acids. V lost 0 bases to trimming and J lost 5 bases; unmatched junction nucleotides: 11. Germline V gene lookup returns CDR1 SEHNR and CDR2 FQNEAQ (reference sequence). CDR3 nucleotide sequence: TGTGCCAGCAGCTTAGCGGCAGGGGGCCCTGTCCTTGAGACCCAGTACTTC. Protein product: CASSLAAGGPVLETQYF.

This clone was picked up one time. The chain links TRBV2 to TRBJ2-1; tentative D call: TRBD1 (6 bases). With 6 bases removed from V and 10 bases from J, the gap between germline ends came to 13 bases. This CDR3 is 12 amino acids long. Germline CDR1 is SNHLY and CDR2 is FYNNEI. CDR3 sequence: CASRADRTEQFF. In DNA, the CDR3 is TGTGCCAGCAGGGCAGACAGGACCGAGCAGTTCTTC.

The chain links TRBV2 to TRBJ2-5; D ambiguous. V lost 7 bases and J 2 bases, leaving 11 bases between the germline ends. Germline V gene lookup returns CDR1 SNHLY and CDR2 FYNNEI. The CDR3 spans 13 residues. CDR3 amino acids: CASTSGIQETQYF. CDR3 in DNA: TGTGCCAGCACTTCGGGTATACAAGAGACCCAGTACTTC.

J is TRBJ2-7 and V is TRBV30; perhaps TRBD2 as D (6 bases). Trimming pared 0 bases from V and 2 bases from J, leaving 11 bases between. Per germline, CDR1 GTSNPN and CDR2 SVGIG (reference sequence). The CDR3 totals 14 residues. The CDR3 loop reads CAWSVGGLPYEQYF. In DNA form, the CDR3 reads TGTGCCTGGAGTGTAGGCGGACTACCCTACGAGCAGTACTTC.

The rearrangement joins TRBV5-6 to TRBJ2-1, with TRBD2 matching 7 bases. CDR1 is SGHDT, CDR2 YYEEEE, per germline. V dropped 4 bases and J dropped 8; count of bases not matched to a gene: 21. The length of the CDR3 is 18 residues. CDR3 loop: CASSRTSVSGGSRYEQFF. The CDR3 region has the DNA TGTGCCAGCAGCCGTACGTCCGTATCTGGCGGGAGTAGGTATGAGCAGTTCTTC.

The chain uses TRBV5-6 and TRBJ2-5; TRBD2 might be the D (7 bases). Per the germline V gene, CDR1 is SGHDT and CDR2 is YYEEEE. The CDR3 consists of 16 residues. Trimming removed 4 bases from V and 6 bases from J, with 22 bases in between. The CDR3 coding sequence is TGTGCCAGCAGCCCACGAACGGGGGGCGCCGAGAAGACCCAGTACTTC. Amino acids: CASSPRTGGAEKTQYF.

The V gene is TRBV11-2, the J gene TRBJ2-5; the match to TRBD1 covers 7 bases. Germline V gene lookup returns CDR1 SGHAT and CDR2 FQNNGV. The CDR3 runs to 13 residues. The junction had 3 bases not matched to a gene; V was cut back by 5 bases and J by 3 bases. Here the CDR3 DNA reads TGTGCCAGCAGCCGTGACAGGGAAGAGACCCAGTACTTC. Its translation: CASSRDREETQYF.

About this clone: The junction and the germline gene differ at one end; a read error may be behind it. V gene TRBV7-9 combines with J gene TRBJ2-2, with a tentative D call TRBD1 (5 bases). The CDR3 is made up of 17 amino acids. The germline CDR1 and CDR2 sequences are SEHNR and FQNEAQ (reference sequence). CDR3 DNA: TGTTCCAGCAGCTTAATCATCCGGCAGGGAAACACCGGGGAGCTGTTTTTT. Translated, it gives CSSSLIIRQGNTGELFF.

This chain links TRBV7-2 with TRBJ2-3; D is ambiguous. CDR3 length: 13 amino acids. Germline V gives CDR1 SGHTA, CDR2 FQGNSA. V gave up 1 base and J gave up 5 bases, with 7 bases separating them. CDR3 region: CASSLGSQDTQYF. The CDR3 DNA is TGTGCCAGCAGCTTAGGTTCACAAGATACGCAGTATTTT.

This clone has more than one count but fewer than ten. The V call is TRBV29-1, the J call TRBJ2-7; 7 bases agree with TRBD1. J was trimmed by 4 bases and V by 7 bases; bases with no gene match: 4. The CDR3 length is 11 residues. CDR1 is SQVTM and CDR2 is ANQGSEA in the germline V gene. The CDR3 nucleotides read TGCAGCGGCAGGGGGTTGTACGAGCAGTACTTC. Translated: CSGRGLYEQYF.

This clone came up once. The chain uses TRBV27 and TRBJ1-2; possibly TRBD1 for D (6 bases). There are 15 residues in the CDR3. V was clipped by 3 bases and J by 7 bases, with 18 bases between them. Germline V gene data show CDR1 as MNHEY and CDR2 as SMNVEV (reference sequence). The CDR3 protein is CASSLGSGGAGGYTF. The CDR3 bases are TGTGCCAGCAGTTTGGGATCGGGGGGGGCGGGTGGCTACACCTTC.

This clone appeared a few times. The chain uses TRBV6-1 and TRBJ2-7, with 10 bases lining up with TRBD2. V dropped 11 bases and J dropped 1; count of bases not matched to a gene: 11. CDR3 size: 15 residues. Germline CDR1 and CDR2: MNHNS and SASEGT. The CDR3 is CAAHAAGGKSYEQYF. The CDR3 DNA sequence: TGTGCCGCACACGCAGCGGGAGGGAAGTCCTACGAGCAGTACTTC.

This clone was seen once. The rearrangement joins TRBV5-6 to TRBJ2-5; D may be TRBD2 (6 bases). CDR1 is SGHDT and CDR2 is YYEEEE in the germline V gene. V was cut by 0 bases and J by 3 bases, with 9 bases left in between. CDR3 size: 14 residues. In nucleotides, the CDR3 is TGTGCCAGCAGCTTGGGTAGCGGAGAAGAGACCCAGTACTTC. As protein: CASSLGSGEETQYF. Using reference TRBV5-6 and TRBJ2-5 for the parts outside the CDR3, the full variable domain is DAGVTQSPTHLIKTRGQQVTLRCSPKSGHDTVSWYQQALGQGPQFIFQYYEEEERQRGNFPDRFSGHQFPNYSSELNVNALLLGDSALYLCASSLGSGEETQYFGPGTRLLVL.

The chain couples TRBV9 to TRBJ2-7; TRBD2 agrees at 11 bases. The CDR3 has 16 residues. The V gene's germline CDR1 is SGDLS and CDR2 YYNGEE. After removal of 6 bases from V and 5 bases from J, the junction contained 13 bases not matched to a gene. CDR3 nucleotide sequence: TGTGCCAGCACTCCGGGACTAGCGGTTGGTATCGACGAGCAGTACTTC. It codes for CASTPGLAVGIDEQYF.

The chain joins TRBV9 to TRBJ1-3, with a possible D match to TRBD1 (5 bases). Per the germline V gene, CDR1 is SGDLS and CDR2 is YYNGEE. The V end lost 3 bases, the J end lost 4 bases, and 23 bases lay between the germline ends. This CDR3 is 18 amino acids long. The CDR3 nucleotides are TGTGCCAGCAGCGATACCTCATGGGGATCTAGGACAGGAAACACCATATATTTT. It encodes CASSDTSWGSRTGNTIYF.

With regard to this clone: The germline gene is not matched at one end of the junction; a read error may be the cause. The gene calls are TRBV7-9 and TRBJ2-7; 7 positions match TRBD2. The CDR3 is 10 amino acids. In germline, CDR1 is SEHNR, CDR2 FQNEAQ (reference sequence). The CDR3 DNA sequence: TGTTCCAGCGGGGCTTACGAGCAGTACTTC. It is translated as CSSGAYEQYF.

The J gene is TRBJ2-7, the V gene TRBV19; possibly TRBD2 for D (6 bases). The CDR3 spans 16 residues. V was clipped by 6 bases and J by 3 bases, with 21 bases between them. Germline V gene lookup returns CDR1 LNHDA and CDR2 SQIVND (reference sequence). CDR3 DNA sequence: TGTGCCAGTAGCCCCTTTAGGGTCGTGGAGGGCTACGAGCAGTACTTC. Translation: CASSPFRVVEGYEQYF.

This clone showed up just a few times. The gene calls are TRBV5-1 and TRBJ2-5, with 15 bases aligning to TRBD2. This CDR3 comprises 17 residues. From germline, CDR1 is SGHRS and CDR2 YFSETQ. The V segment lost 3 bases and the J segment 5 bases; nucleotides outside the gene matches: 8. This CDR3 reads CASSYGLAGGLPETQYF. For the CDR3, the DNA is TGCGCCAGCAGCTATGGACTAGCGGGGGGGCTCCCCGAGACCCAGTACTTC.

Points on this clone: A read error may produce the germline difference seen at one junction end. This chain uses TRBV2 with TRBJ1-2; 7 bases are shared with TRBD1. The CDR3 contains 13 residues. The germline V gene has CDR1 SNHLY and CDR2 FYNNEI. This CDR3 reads CASRLGLEGGYTF. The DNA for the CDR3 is TGTGCCAGCAGGCTCGGGCTCGAAGGGGGCTACACCTTT.

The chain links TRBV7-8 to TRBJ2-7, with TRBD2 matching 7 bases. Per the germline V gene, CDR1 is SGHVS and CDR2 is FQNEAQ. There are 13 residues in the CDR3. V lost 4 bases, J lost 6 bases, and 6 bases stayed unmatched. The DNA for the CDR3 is TGTGCCAGCAGCTCACGCGGGGGTTCCGAGCAGTACTTC. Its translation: CASSSRGGSEQYF.

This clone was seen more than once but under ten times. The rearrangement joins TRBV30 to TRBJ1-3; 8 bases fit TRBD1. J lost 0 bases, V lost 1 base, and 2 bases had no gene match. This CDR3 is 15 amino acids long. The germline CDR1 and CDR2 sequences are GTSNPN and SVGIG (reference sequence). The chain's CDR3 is CAWSADRGSGNTIYF. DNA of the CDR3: TGTGCCTGGAGTGCCGACAGGGGCTCTGGAAACACCATATATTTT.